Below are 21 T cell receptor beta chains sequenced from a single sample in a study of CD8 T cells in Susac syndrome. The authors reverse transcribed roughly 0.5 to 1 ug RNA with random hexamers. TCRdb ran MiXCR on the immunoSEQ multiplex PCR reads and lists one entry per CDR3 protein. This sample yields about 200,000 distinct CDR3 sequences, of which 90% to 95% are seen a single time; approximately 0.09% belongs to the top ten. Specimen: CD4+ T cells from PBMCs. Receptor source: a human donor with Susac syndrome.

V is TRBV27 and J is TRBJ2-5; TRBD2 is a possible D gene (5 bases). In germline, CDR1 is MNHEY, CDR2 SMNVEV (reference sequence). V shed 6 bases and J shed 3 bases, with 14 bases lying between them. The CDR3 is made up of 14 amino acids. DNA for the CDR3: TGTGCCAGCAGGGAGGACGGTTTCAAAGAGACCCAGTACTTC. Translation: CASREDGFKETQYF.

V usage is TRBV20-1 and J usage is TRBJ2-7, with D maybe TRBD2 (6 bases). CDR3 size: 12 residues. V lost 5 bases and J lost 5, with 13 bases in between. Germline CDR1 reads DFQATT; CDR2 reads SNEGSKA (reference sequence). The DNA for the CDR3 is TGCAGTGCTCCGGGACTTAACAACGAGCAGTACTTC. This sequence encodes CSAPGLNNEQYF.

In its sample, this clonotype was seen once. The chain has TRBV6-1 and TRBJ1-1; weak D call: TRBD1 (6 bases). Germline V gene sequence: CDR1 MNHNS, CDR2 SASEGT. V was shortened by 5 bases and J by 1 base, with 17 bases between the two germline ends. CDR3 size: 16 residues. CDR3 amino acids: CASSRTLGRGNTEAFF. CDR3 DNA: TGTGCCAGCAGTCGAACGCTGGGCAGGGGGAACACTGAAGCTTTCTTT.

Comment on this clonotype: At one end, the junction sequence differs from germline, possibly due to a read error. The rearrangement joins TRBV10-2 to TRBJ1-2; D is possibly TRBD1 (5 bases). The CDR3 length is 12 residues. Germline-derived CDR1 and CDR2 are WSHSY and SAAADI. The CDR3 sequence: CASSETTGTMLF. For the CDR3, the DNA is TGCGCCAGCAGTGAGACAACCGGGACCATGCTCTTC.

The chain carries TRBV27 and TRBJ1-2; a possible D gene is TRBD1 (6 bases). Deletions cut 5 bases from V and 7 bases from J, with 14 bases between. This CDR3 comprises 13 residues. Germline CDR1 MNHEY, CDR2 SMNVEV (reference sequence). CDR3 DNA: TGTGCCAGCAGTCCAGGGGAAGTGGGTGGCTACACCTTC. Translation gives CASSPGEVGGYTF.

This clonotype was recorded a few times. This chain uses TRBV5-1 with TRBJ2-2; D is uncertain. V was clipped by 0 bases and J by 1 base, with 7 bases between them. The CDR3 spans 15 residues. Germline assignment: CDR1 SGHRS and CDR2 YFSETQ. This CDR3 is CASSLVDRNTGELFF. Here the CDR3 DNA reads TGCGCCAGCAGCTTGGTGGACCGGAACACCGGGGAGCTGTTTTTT.

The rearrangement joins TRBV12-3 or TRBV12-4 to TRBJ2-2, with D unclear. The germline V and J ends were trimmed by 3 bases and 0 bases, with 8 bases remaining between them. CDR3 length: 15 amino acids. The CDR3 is CASSLVPSNTGELFF. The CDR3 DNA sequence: TGTGCCAGCAGTTTGGTTCCCTCGAACACCGGGGAGCTGTTTTTT.

This chain's CDR3 is CASIPPGPGAVYEQYF. The CDR3 coding sequence is TGTGCCAGCATCCCCCCTGGTCCGGGGGCAGTTTACGAGCAGTACTTC. The chain links TRBV28 to TRBJ2-7; D might be TRBD1 or TRBD2, each matching 6 bases. Between the trimmed V and J ends, which lost 7 bases and 4 bases, there was a span of 23 bases. This CDR3 spans 16 amino acids. Germline values: CDR1 MDHEN, CDR2 SYDVKM.

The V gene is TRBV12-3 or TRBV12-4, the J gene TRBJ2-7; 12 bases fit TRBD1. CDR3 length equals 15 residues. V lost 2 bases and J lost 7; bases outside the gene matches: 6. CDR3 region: CASSLLGTGGREQYF. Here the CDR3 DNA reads TGTGCCAGCAGTTTATTAGGGACAGGGGGCCGGGAGCAGTACTTC.

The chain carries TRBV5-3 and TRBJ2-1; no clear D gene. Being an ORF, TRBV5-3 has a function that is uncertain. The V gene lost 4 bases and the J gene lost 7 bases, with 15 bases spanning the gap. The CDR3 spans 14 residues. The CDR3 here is CARSLGIGLNEQFF. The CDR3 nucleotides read TGTGCCAGAAGCCTAGGTATAGGCCTGAATGAGCAGTTCTTC.

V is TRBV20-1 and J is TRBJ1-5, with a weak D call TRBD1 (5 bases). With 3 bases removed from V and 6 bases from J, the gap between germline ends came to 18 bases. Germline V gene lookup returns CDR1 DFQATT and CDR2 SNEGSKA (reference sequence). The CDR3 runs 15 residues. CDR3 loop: CSASLIQGFGQPQHF. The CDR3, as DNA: TGCAGTGCTAGTTTAATCCAGGGTTTCGGTCAGCCCCAGCATTTT.

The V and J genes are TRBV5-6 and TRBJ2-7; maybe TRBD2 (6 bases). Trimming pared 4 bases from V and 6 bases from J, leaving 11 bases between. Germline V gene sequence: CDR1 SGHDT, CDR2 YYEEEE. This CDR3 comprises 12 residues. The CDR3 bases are TGTGCCAGCAGCCCGGGAGTGAGCGAGCAGTACTTC. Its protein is CASSPGVSEQYF. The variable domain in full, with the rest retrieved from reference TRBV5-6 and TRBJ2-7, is DAGVTQSPTHLIKTRGQQVTLRCSPKSGHDTVSWYQQALGQGPQFIFQYYEEEERQRGNFPDRFSGHQFPNYSSELNVNALLLGDSALYLCASSPGVSEQYFGPGTRLTVT.

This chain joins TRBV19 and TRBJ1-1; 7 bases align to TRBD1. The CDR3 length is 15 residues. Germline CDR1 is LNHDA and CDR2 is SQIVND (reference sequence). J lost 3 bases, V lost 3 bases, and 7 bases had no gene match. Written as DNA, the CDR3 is TGTGCCAGTAGTATTGACAGGGTTGTTGACACTGAAGCTTTCTTT. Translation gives CASSIDRVVDTEAFF. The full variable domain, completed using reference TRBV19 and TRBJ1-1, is DGGITQSPKYLFRKEGQNVTLSCEQNLNHDAMYWYRQDPGQGLRLIYYSQIVNDFQKGDIAEGYSVSREKKESFPLTVTSAQKNPTAFYLCASSIDRVVDTEAFFGQGTRLTVV.

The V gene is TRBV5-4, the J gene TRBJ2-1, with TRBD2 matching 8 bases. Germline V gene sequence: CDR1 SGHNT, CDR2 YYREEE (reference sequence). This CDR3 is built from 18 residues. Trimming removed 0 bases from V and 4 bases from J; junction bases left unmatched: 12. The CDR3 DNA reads TGTGCCAGCAGCTTGGCGGGGGGGGCCTCGGCTTATTACAATGAGCAGTTCTTC. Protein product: CASSLAGGASAYYNEQFF.

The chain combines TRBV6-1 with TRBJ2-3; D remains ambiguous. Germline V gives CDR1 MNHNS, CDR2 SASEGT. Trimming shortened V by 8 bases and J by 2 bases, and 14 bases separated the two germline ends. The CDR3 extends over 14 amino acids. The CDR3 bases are TGTGCCAGCGGGTCCGGGCAGAACACAGATACGCAGTATTTT. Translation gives CASGSGQNTDTQYF.

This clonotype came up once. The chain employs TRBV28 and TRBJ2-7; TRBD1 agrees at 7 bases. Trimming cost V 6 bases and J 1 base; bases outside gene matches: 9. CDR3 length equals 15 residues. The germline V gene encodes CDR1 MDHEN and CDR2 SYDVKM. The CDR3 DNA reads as TGTGCCAGCAGACCTACAGGGGTCTTGTCCTACGAGCAGTACTTC. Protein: CASRPTGVLSYEQYF.

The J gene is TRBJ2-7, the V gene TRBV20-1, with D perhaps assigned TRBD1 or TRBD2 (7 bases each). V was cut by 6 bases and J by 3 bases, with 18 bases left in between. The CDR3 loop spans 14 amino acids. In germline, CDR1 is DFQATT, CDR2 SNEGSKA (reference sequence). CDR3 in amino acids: CSAAGQKIHYEQYF. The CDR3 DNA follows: TGCAGTGCAGCGGGACAGAAAATTCACTACGAGCAGTACTTC.

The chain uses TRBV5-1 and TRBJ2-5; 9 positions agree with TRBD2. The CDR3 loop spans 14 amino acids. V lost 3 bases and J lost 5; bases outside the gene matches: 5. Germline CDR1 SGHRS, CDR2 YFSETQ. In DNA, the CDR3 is TGCGCCAGCAGCTACAAGCGGGGGGAGGAGACCCAGTACTTC. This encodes CASSYKRGEETQYF.

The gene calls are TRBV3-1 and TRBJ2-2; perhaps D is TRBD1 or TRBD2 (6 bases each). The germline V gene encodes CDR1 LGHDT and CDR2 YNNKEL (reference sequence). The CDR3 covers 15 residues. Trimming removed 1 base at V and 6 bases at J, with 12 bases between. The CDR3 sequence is CASSQGSGASGELFF. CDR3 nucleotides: TGTGCCAGCAGCCAAGGGTCGGGGGCGTCCGGGGAGCTGTTTTTT.

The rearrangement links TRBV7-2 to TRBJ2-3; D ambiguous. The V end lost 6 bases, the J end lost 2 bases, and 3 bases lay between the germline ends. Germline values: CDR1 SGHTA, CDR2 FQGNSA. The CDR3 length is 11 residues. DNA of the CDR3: TGTGCCAGCAGGTACACAGATACGCAGTATTTT. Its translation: CASRYTDTQYF. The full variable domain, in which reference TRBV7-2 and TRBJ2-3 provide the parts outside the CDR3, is GAGVSQSPSNKVTEKGKDVELRCDPISGHTALYWYRQSLGQGLEFLIYFQGNSAPDKSGLPSDRFSAERTGGSVSTLTIQRTQQEDSAVYLCASRYTDTQYFGPGTRLTVL.

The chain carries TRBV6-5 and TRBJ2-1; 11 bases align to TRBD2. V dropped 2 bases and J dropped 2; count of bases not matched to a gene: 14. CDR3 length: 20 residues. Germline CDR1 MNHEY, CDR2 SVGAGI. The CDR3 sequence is CASSYDSVYSGGAPYNEQFF. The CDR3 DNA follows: TGTGCCAGCAGTTACGATTCCGTTTATAGCGGGGGGGCCCCCTACAATGAGCAGTTCTTC.